Below are 22 T cell receptor beta chains sequenced from a single sample in a study of T cells expressing NK-cell markers. From its re-call of the 5' RACE reads, TCRdb lists each CDR3 protein once, without DNA. Here the sample table reports about 390,000 distinct CDR3 sequences. Sequencing was done on a sample of blood T cells: a sorted CD56 or NKG2C T cell subset, CD4+ or CD8+ T cells, or bulk PBMC T cells (not recorded which). These receptors were collected from a woman between 50 and 59 years old in good health.

This CDR3 is CASRPGTGVPQGTEAFF. J is TRBJ1-1 and V is TRBV11-1; TCRdb lists TRBD1, though no DNA is available to test this call. The germline V gene has CDR1 SGHAT and CDR2 FQDESV (reference sequence). The CDR3 covers 17 residues. The whole variable domain, remainder taken from reference TRBV11-1 and TRBJ1-1, is EAEVAQSPRYKITEKSQAVAFWCDPISGHATLYWYRQILGQGPELLVQFQDESVVDDSQLPKDRFSAERLKGVDSTLKIQPAELGDSAMYLCASRPGTGVPQGTEAFFGQGTRLTVV.

The chain couples TRBV15 to TRBJ1-5; TCRdb proposes TRBD1, but this gene call is untestable without DNA. The V gene's germline CDR1 is LNHNV and CDR2 YYDKDF (reference sequence). CDR3 size: 16 residues. The CDR3 region is CATSERTGESNQPQHF.

V usage is TRBV3-1 and J usage is TRBJ2-5; TCRdb outputs TRBD2, but without DNA this stays unchecked. Germline CDR1 reads LGHDT; CDR2 reads YNNKEL (reference sequence). CDR3 length: 17 amino acids. The CDR3 region is CASSQGTSRGGRETQYF.

This chain uses TRBV5-1 with TRBJ2-7; checking the TCRdb D call of TRBD1 is not possible without DNA. Germline-derived CDR1 and CDR2 are SGHRS and YFSETQ. The CDR3 has 14 amino acids. CDR3 loop: CASSLASRRQEQYF.

This rearrangement joins TRBV28 to TRBJ2-5; no DNA is available, so the TRBD2 call from TCRdb remains unchecked. Germline lookup yields CDR1 MDHEN and CDR2 SYDVKM. The CDR3 has 13 amino acids. The CDR3 protein is CASTYTRGGAQYF. The whole variable domain, remainder taken from reference TRBV28 and TRBJ2-5, is DVKVTQSSRYLVKRTGEKVFLECVQDMDHENMFWYRQDPGLGLRLIYFSYDVKMKEKGDIPEGYSVSREKKERFSLILESASTNQTSMYLCASTYTRGGAQYFGPGTRLLVL.

The chain combines TRBV6-6 with TRBJ1-1; TCRdb gives TRBD1 as the D gene, but with no DNA this cannot be confirmed. This CDR3 spans 16 amino acids. Germline loops: CDR1 MNHNY, CDR2 SVGAGI (reference sequence). The CDR3: CASTLGTGVMDTEAFF.

The chain links TRBV5-1 to TRBJ2-7; lacking DNA, the TRBD2 call made by TCRdb goes unchecked. Germline CDR1 SGHRS, CDR2 YFSETQ. This CDR3 region has 15 residues. The CDR3 here is CASSLEPSGAYEQYF.

CDR3 sequence: CASSLWQNHYNEQFF. V usage is TRBV5-1 and J usage is TRBJ2-1. Germline CDR1 SGHRS, CDR2 YFSETQ. This CDR3 has 15 amino acids.

V usage is TRBV3-1 and J usage is TRBJ1-1; the TCRdb call, TRBD1, lacks DNA for checking. The CDR3 loop spans 14 amino acids. Germline-derived CDR1 and CDR2 are LGHDT and YNNKEL (reference sequence). CDR3 loop: CASSHGAVGTEAFF.

This rearrangement joins TRBV5-1 to TRBJ1-5; without DNA, the TCRdb call of TRBD1 cannot be checked. The CDR3 has 16 amino acids. Germline V gene lookup returns CDR1 SGHRS and CDR2 YFSETQ. This chain's CDR3 is CASSLAAQGLGEPQHF.

V and J are TRBV24-1 and TRBJ2-3; TCRdb selects TRBD2, and the lack of DNA leaves this call unchecked. Germline loops: CDR1 KGHDR, CDR2 SFDVKD. The CDR3 has 15 amino acids. CDR3 sequence: CATSDSGRITDTQYF.

The chain uses TRBV7-9 and TRBJ2-1; the D call from TCRdb, TRBD2, cannot be confirmed without DNA. CDR1 is SEHNR and CDR2 is FQNEAQ in the germline V gene (reference sequence). The CDR3 totals 16 residues. CDR3: CASSLDIAGGPGEQFF.

V and J are TRBV5-1 and TRBJ2-5; TCRdb gives TRBD1 as the D gene, but with no DNA this cannot be confirmed. This CDR3 region has 15 residues. Germline V gives CDR1 SGHRS, CDR2 YFSETQ. The CDR3 region is CASSWTGAIGETQYF.

The rearrangement uses TRBV20-1 and TRBJ2-1; TCRdb proposes TRBD2, but this gene call is untestable without DNA. The CDR3 is 13 amino acids. Germline V gene sequence: CDR1 DFQATT, CDR2 SNEGSKA (reference sequence). CDR3 residues: CSARETSGRRQFF.

The rearrangement links TRBV29-1 to TRBJ2-7; there is no DNA to check the TCRdb D call of TRBD1. CDR3 length equals 13 residues. CDR1 and CDR2 (germline): SQVTM, ANQGSEA. The CDR3 loop is CSVDRGVIGEQYF.

The chain's CDR3 is CASSRALGELFF. This chain uses TRBV23-1 with TRBJ2-2; as DNA is missing, the TRBD2 call by TCRdb cannot be tested. TRBV23-1 is an ORF, and what it does is uncertain. The CDR3 contains 12 residues.

The CDR3 here is CASSLGLEVIYGYTF. The rearrangement links TRBV5-6 to TRBJ1-2. In germline, CDR1 is SGHDT, CDR2 YYEEEE. The CDR3 length is 15 residues.

V gene TRBV6-5 combines with J gene TRBJ2-1; checking the TCRdb D call of TRBD2 is not possible without DNA. The CDR3 covers 12 residues. CDR1 and CDR2 from the germline V gene are MNHEY and SVGAGI. CDR3 amino acids: CATEGSRNEQFF.

The gene calls are TRBV12-3 or TRBV12-4 and TRBJ2-5; TCRdb lists TRBD1, though no DNA is available to test this call. CDR3 length: 17 amino acids. This chain's CDR3 is CASSLSSKQGAGETQFF.

The chain recombines TRBV14 with TRBJ1-4; checking the TCRdb D call of TRBD1 is not possible without DNA. CDR1 is SGHDN and CDR2 is FVKESK in the germline V gene. The CDR3 extends over 15 amino acids. The CDR3 sequence is CASSPGGATNEKLFF.

This chain links TRBV19 with TRBJ2-2; the D call from TCRdb, TRBD2, cannot be confirmed without DNA. The CDR3 is made up of 17 amino acids. Per the germline V gene, CDR1 is LNHDA and CDR2 is SQIVND (reference sequence). CDR3 in amino acids: CASSTGTSGRNTGELFF.

V and J are TRBV29-1 and TRBJ2-1; TCRdb lists TRBD1, though no DNA is available to test this call. Looked up from germline, CDR1 is SQVTM and CDR2 is ANQGSEA. The CDR3 has 12 amino acids. The CDR3 reads CSVGTAFNEQFF.